The 20 T cell receptor beta chains given below trace back to one sample, sequenced in a study of cytomegalovirus exposure and HLA in healthy donors. Primers included in the PCR were 60 Vbeta and 13 Jbeta primers. Libraries were prepared by immunoSEQ multiplex PCR; TCRdb keeps only in-frame clonotypes and omits some of them. The sample yields about 230,000 clones, about 83% seen once. Sequenced: PBMCs. The receptors shown here come from a human donor in good health.

V usage is TRBV18 and J usage is TRBJ1-1; 10 positions agree with TRBD1. CDR1 and CDR2 from the germline V gene are KGHSH and LQKENI. This CDR3 has 14 amino acids. The V and J ends lost 6 bases and 1 base, in that order; junction bases with no gene match: 2. The DNA for the CDR3 is TGTGCCAGCTCGCGACAGGGGGCGAACACTGAAGCTTTCTTT. Residues: CASSRQGANTEAFF.

This chain links TRBV5-6 with TRBJ2-3; tentatively, D is TRBD2 (6 bases). Trimming took 0 bases from V and 0 from J, leaving 11 bases between them. The V gene's germline CDR1 is SGHDT and CDR2 YYEEEE. The CDR3 has 16 residues. The CDR3 loop is CASSLGARGSTDTQYF. The CDR3 DNA reads TGTGCCAGCAGCTTGGGGGCCCGGGGGAGCACAGATACGCAGTATTTT.

The chain combines TRBV9 with TRBJ1-1, with 8 bases lining up with TRBD1. CDR1 and CDR2 from the germline V gene are SGDLS and YYNGEE. The length of the CDR3 is 17 residues. V trimming: 4 bases; J trimming: 3 bases; junction bases outside the gene matches: 14. The DNA for the CDR3 is TGTGCCAGCAGCTTGGGGCCAGGGGGCGGGAGACACACTGAAGCTTTCTTT. It is translated as CASSLGPGGGRHTEAFF.

This clone has more than one count but fewer than ten. The chain uses TRBV6-5 and TRBJ2-7, with TRBD1 matching 8 bases. CDR1 and CDR2 from the germline V gene are MNHEY and SVGAGI. The CDR3 extends over 16 amino acids. V was pared by 0 bases and J by 2 bases, with 6 bases of the junction left unmatched. CDR3 DNA sequence: TGTGCCAGCAGTTACTCATCCGGACAGGGAACCTACGAGCAGTACTTC. Translating it yields CASSYSSGQGTYEQYF.

This chain uses TRBV28 with TRBJ1-5; tentative D call: TRBD1 (5 bases). This CDR3 comprises 16 residues. CDR1 is MDHEN and CDR2 is SYDVKM in the germline V gene. The V end was cut by 8 bases, the J end by 4 bases, with 21 bases between. The CDR3, as DNA: TGTGCCAGCGTCGTTAGGAGTACAGGAGGGAATCAGCCCCAGCATTTT. Protein sequence: CASVVRSTGGNQPQHF.

To note about this clone: The junction departs from the called germline gene at one end, perhaps through a read error. The V gene is TRBV7-9, the J gene TRBJ2-7; 13 bases are shared with TRBD2. This CDR3 has 15 amino acids. CDR1 and CDR2 from the germline V gene are SEHNR and FQNEAQ (reference sequence). As DNA, the CDR3 is TGTTCCAGCAGCTTACTAGCGGGAGGGCCCGAAGAGCAGTACTTC. It yields the protein CSSSLLAGGPEEQYF.

V and J are TRBV14 and TRBJ2-7; 9 bases line up with TRBD2. This CDR3 spans 16 amino acids. Germline CDR1 and CDR2: SGHDN and FVKESK. V dropped 4 bases and J dropped 2; count of bases not matched to a gene: 9. DNA of the CDR3: TGTGCCAGCAGCCCAACCCATAGCGGGAGAGCCTACGAGCAGTACTTC. It codes for CASSPTHSGRAYEQYF. The full variable domain, in which reference TRBV14 and TRBJ2-7 provide the parts outside the CDR3, is EAGVTQFPSHSVIEKGQTVTLRCDPISGHDNLYWYRRVMGKEIKFLLHFVKESKQDESGMPNNRFLAERTGGTYSTLKVQPAELEDSGVYFCASSPTHSGRAYEQYFGPGTRLTVT.

The chain employs TRBV27 and TRBJ1-2; TRBD1 might be the D (5 bases). V lost 7 bases and J lost 8, with 20 bases in between. The CDR3 has 14 amino acids. Germline V gene sequence: CDR1 MNHEY, CDR2 SMNVEV (reference sequence). The CDR3 is CASKRKGGDSGYTF. The CDR3 DNA reads as TGTGCCAGCAAACGAAAAGGCGGAGACAGCGGCTACACCTTC.

This chain links TRBV27 with TRBJ2-7, with D perhaps TRBD1 (5 bases). Germline V gives CDR1 MNHEY, CDR2 SMNVEV (reference sequence). CDR3 length equals 15 residues. Trimming shortened V by 6 bases and J by 0 bases, and 15 bases separated the two germline ends. The CDR3, as DNA: TGTGCCAGCAGGATGAGACAGCTGGTCTCCTACGAGCAGTACTTC. Its translation: CASRMRQLVSYEQYF.

The chain carries TRBV29-1 and TRBJ1-2; D is ambiguous. This CDR3 comprises 13 residues. V was clipped by 3 bases and J by 4 bases, with 12 bases between them. CDR1 is SQVTM, CDR2 ANQGSEA, per germline. CDR3: CSVEHNPSYGYTF. CDR3 DNA sequence: TGCAGCGTTGAGCACAACCCCAGCTATGGCTACACCTTC.

V gene TRBV28 combines with J gene TRBJ1-3; 8 bases line up with TRBD1. CDR1 and CDR2 (germline): MDHEN, SYDVKM. V lost 5 bases and J lost 0; bases outside the gene matches: 12. CDR3 length: 18 amino acids. The DNA for the CDR3 is TGTGCCAGCAGTCGCTGGACAGGGCGTGAACCCTCTGGAAACACCATATATTTT. It is translated as CASSRWTGREPSGNTIYF.

The chain recombines TRBV19 with TRBJ2-7; D unclear. Germline loops: CDR1 LNHDA, CDR2 SQIVND (reference sequence). The V end was cut by 8 bases, the J end by 1 base, with 15 bases between. The length of the CDR3 is 14 residues. For the CDR3, the DNA is TGTGCCAGTGCGAGAGGAACGAATTCCTACGAGCAGTACTTC. This codes for CASARGTNSYEQYF.

CDR3 amino acids: CASSPGQNSGNTIYF. CDR3 DNA sequence: TGTGCCAGCAGCCCGGGACAGAACTCTGGAAACACCATATATTTT. V and J are TRBV6-6 and TRBJ1-3; 7 bases map to TRBD1. The CDR3 has 15 residues. Germline V gives CDR1 MNHNY, CDR2 SVGAGI (reference sequence). Trimming cost V 6 bases and J 0 bases; bases outside gene matches: 5.

This chain uses TRBV7-2 with TRBJ2-7; TRBD1 aligns across 8 bases. The ends lost 2 bases at V and 0 bases at J; junction bases unmatched: 3. The CDR3 runs to 15 residues. CDR1 is SGHTA, CDR2 FQGNSA, per germline. The CDR3 here is CASSLQTGVSYEQYF. CDR3 nucleotides: TGTGCCAGCAGCTTACAGACAGGGGTCTCCTACGAGCAGTACTTC.

The chain couples TRBV12-5 to TRBJ1-1; D unclear. V was clipped by 6 bases and J by 6 bases, with 14 bases between them. Germline CDR1 reads LGHNT; CDR2 reads FRNRAP. This CDR3 is built from 13 residues. CDR3 protein: CASGSQRASEAFF. CDR3 in DNA: TGTGCTAGTGGCTCACAGAGGGCTTCTGAAGCTTTCTTT.

This clone was recorded once. The chain has TRBV7-9 and TRBJ1-2, with TRBD1 matching 7 bases. The CDR3 totals 16 residues. J gave up 2 bases and V 3 bases, and 9 bases lay outside the gene matches. From germline, CDR1 is SEHNR and CDR2 FQNEAQ (reference sequence). The CDR3, as DNA: TGTGCCAGCAGCTTCGGCGGGACAGTGATAAACTATGGCTACACCTTC. Translated, it gives CASSFGGTVINYGYTF. Based on the CDR3 plus reference TRBV7-9 and TRBJ1-2, the full variable domain is DTGVSQNPRHKITKRGQNVTFRCDPISEHNRLYWYRQTLGQGPEFLTYFQNEAQLEKSRLLSDRFSAERPKGSFSTLEIQRTEQGDSAMYLCASSFGGTVINYGYTFGSGTRLTVV.

Only one count was recorded for this clone. This chain joins TRBV19 and TRBJ2-2; 14 bases are a match to TRBD2. The trim removed 7 bases at V and 4 bases at J, leaving 14 bases unmatched. The germline CDR1 and CDR2 sequences are LNHDA and SQIVND (reference sequence). The CDR3 spans 19 residues. CDR3 amino acids: CASIHSGTSGSGSTGELFF. CDR3 bases: TGTGCCAGTATCCACTCCGGGACTAGCGGGAGCGGGAGCACCGGGGAGCTGTTTTTT. Complete variable domain (other parts from reference TRBV19 and TRBJ2-2): DGGITQSPKYLFRKEGQNVTLSCEQNLNHDAMYWYRQDPGQGLRLIYYSQIVNDFQKGDIAEGYSVSREKKESFPLTVTSAQKNPTAFYLCASIHSGTSGSGSTGELFFGEGSRLTVL.

This clone was seen just once. V gene TRBV10-2 combines with J gene TRBJ2-7; D not resolved. V lost 5 bases and J lost 0, with 11 bases in between. There are 14 residues in the CDR3. Germline CDR1 reads WSHSY; CDR2 reads SAAADI. Here the CDR3 reads CASSNSEYSYEQYF. The CDR3 DNA is TGCGCCAGCAGTAACAGTGAGTACTCCTACGAGCAGTACTTC.

This clone was seen only once. The chain links TRBV28 to TRBJ1-5; 7 nucleotides line up with TRBD1. Germline V CDR1 and CDR2: MDHEN, SYDVKM. J lost 1 base, V lost 5 bases, and 11 bases had no gene match. The CDR3 is 17 amino acids. CDR3 coding DNA: TGTGCCAGCAGTGAACTGACAGGGACAAGAAGCAATCAGCCCCAGCATTTT. This translates into CASSELTGTRSNQPQHF.

This chain uses TRBV4-2 with TRBJ2-1; 8 bases are shared with TRBD2. CDR1 is LGHNA, CDR2 YNFKEQ, per germline. V lost 8 bases, J lost 6 bases, and 12 bases stayed unmatched. The CDR3 spans 15 residues. The CDR3 loop is CASRPASGFFNEQFF. The CDR3 nucleotides read TGTGCCAGCCGCCCTGCTAGCGGGTTCTTCAATGAGCAGTTCTTC.